This T cell receptor beta chain appears in the sequencing data of a study of cytomegalovirus exposure and HLA in healthy donors. Overall study results and limits: In a later analysis, CMV-associated beta chains were mostly HLA-associated, it appeared. Other equally common chains were less clonally expanded than HLA-associated TCR beta chains, a later analysis showed.

Trimming took 4 bases from V and 10 from J; bases not matched to a gene: 6. CDR1 is SGHRS, CDR2 YFSETQ, per germline. This CDR3 is 12 amino acids long. Primers: 60 Vbeta forward and 13 Jbeta reverse. The table came from immunoSEQ multiplex PCR; TCRdb's copy has only in-frame clones and leaves some out. The sample holds about 140,000 clones, around 85% seen once. As to this clone: Its antigen is currently unknown.

The clonotype comes from a woman aged 45-65 years in good health and CMV-seropositive. The V and J genes are TRBV5-1 and TRBJ2-3; 7 nucleotides align to TRBD2. The material sequenced was PBMCs. The CDR3 loop reads CASSPGTNAQYF. DNA for the CDR3: TGCGCCAGCAGCCCCGGGACTAACGCGCAGTATTTT.